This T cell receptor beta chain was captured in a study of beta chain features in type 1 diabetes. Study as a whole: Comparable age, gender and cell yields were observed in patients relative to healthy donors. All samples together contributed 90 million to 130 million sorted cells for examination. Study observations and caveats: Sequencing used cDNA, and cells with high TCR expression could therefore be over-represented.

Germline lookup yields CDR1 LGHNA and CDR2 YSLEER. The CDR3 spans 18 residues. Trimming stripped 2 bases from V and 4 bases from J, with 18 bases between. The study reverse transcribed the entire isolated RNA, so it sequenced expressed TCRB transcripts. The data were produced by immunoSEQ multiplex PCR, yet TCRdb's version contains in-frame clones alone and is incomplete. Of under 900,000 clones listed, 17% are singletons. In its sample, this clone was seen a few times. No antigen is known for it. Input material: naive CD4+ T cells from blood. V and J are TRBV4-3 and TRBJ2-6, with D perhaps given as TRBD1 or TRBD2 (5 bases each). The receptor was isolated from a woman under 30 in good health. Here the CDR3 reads CASSQWGTRRSGANVLTF. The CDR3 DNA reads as TGCGCCAGCAGCCAATGGGGGACGCGACGGTCCGGGGCCAACGTCCTGACTTTC.